Sequencing of this T cell receptor (beta chain) was carried out in a study of identical twins. TCRdb re-called the 5' RACE reads through MiXCR, storing one row per CDR3 protein. The sample has approximately 550,000 distinct CDR3 sequences, about 22% seen once. V lost 5 bases and J 2 bases, leaving 15 bases between the germline ends. The CDR3 runs 15 residues. The data also belong to a second study, concerning yellow fever vaccine responses in identical twins.

V usage is TRBV12-3 or TRBV12-4 and J usage is TRBJ1-1; weak D call: TRBD1 (6 bases). This clonotype was sampled from a woman in her late teens or twenties in good health. Sequences were obtained from CD4+ T cells sorted from blood. CDR3 in amino acids: CASSAATGINTEAFF. The DNA of the CDR3 is TGTGCCAGCAGTGCCGCGACAGGCATCAACACTGAAGCTTTCTTT.